Listed below are T cell receptor beta chains from one sample, sequenced in a study of Ad26.COV2.S vaccination and SARS-CoV-2 variants. The method was immunoSEQ multiplex PCR; TCRdb's version includes in-frame clones alone and lacks a portion of them. Of some 320,000 clones in the sample, about 86% were seen once. Sequencing used peripheral blood, obtained in a trial of Ad26.COV2.S vaccine versus placebo. The source of these receptors is a person aged 18-65 years who received the Ad26.COV2.S COVID-19 vaccine or a placebo. Both conserved end residues are part of each CDR3. The D gene is left open where the match is weak. Only part of the rows carry a size: once, few, many, or a class if the clone is expanded.

>NA|TRBD2|TRBV4-1|TRBJ2-7
TGCGCCAGCAGCCAAGACCGGGACTACCTCTCCTACGAGCAGTACTTC
CASSQDRDYLSYEQYF
>NA|NA|TRBV7-8|TRBJ1-3
TGTGCCAGCAGCTTAGCCAGCGCCGCTGCTGGAAACACCATATATTTT
CASSLASAAAGNTIYF
>few|NA|TRBV29-1|TRBJ1-1
TGCAGCGTTGATTTTCTGGGGGCGAACACTGAAGCTTTCTTT
CSVDFLGANTEAFF
>NA|NA|TRBV5-1|TRBJ1-3
TGCGCCAGCAGCCCCGAGGATTATGGAAACACCATATATTTT
CASSPEDYGNTIYF
>once|NA|TRBV2|TRBJ1-5
TGTGCCAGCAATCCGCAATATAGCAATCAGCCCCAGCATTTT
CASNPQYSNQPQHF
>once|TRBD2|TRBV18|TRBJ2-3
TGTGCCAGCTCATCGACTAGCGGGGGCACAGATACGCAGTATTTT
CASSSTSGGTDTQYF
>NA|NA|TRBV28|TRBJ2-3
TGTGCCAGCAGTTTAGAGGGGAGCACAGATACGCAGTATTTT
CASSLEGSTDTQYF
>NA|NA|TRBV5-8|TRBJ1-1
TGTGCCAGCAGCTTGTTGCTACAGGAGAACACTGAAGCTTTCTTT
CASSLLLQENTEAFF
>NA|NA|TRBV30|TRBJ1-4
TGTGCCTGGAGTGTACTGGCAGGGACAACTAATGAAAAACTGTTTTTT
CAWSVLAGTTNEKLFF
>NA|NA|TRBV7-9|TRBJ1-1
TGTGCCAGCAGCTCCGGAGTAGGGGGGCCATACACTGAAGCTTTCTTT
CASSSGVGGPYTEAFF
>NA|NA|TRBV10-3|TRBJ2-3
TGTGCCATCAATTGGGCCTCCGGAGATACGCAGTATTTT
CAINWASGDTQYF
>NA|TRBD1|TRBV19|TRBJ1-5
TGTGCCAGTAGGGGACAGTCGCGCAATCAGCCCCAGCATTTT
CASRGQSRNQPQHF
>NA|NA|TRBV18|TRBJ1-5
TGTGCCAGCTCACTAATAAGGAGAGAGGGTGGTGGGAATCAGCCCCAGCATTTT
CASSLIRREGGGNQPQHF
>NA|NA|TRBV2|TRBJ1-5
TGTGCCAGCAGCGGGGACGGTAACAATCAGCCCCAGCATTTT
CASSGDGNNQPQHF
>NA|NA|TRBV6-5|TRBJ2-3
TGTGCCAGCAGTTACGTGGGGGCCCTTAGCACAGATACGCAGTATTTT
CASSYVGALSTDTQYF
>NA|NA|TRBV20-1|TRBJ2-1
TGCAGTGCTAGTCGAGGGGAAGGTGGAGGTGAGCAGTTCTTC
CSASRGEGGGEQFF
>NA|NA|TRBV6-5|TRBJ2-7
TGTGCCAGCAGTCTACAGGGTTCTCGGGAGCAGTACTTC
CASSLQGSREQYF
>once|TRBD1|TRBV29-1|TRBJ2-7
TGCAGCGTTGAGGGACAGGGGAAGACGATGCAGTACTTC
CSVEGQGKTMQYF
>NA|NA|TRBV5-4|TRBJ1-6
TGTGCCAGCAGCTTTGGGGACTCACCCCTCCACTTT
CASSFGDSPLHF
>NA|NA|TRBV7-9|TRBJ2-7
TGTGCCAGCAGCCCCACAGGGTACGAGCAGTACTTC
CASSPTGYEQYF
>NA|NA|TRBV7-2|TRBJ1-1
TGTGCCAGCAGCTTACGATCGGAAACGAACACTGAAGCTTTCTTT
CASSLRSETNTEAFF
>NA|TRBD1|TRBV7-3|TRBJ2-2
TGTGCCAGCAGCCGGGACAGGGCTAACGGGGAGCTGTTTTTT
CASSRDRANGELFF
>once|NA|TRBV12-3/TRBV12-4|TRBJ1-5
TGTGCCAGCAGTTCCCGGGCGAAGCAGCCCCAGCATTTT
CASSSRAKQPQHF